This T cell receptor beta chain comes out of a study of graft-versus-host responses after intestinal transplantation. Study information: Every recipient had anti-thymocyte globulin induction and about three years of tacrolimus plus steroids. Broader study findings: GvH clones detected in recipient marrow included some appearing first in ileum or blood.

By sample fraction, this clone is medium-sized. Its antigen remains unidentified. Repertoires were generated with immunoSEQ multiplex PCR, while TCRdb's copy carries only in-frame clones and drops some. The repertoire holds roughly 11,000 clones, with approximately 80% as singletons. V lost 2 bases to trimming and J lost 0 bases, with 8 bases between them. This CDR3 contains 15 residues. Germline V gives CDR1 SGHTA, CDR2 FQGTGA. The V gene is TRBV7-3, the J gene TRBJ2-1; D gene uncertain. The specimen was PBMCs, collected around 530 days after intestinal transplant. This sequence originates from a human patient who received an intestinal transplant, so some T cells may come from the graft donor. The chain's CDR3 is CASSLLLSSYNEQFF. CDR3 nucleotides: TGTGCCAGCAGCTTACTTCTCAGCTCCTACAATGAGCAGTTCTTC.